Sequencing of this T cell receptor beta chain was carried out in a study of cytomegalovirus exposure and HLA in healthy donors. Notes on the study in general: Testing in vitro showed a few CMV-associated chains specific for CMV antigens. An analysis that was carried out later associated about 17,000 TCR beta sequences with HLA alleles at 0.05 false discovery rate.

Trimming cost V 4 bases and J 10 bases; bases outside gene matches: 4. The CDR3 has 14 residues. Germline V gene lookup returns CDR1 SGHVS and CDR2 FQNEAQ. A multiplex PCR was run with 60 Vbeta primers and 13 Jbeta primers. Assay used: immunoSEQ multiplex PCR; TCRdb lists only in-frame clones, some missing. The sample holds 150,000 or so clones, roughly 72% seen once. Of note for this clone: As yet, its antigen is unknown.

The sequence came from a woman aged 40 to 55 in good health and CMV-seronegative. The specimen was PBMCs. The rearrangement joins TRBV7-8 to TRBJ2-2, with 12 nucleotides matching TRBD1. Written as DNA, the CDR3 is TGTGCCAGCAGCTCCGGGACAGGGGGCTTGGAGCTGTTTTTT. It encodes CASSSGTGGLELFF.